The 27 T cell receptor beta chains given below trace back to one sample, sequenced in a study of tumor-infiltrating lymphocytes in primary liver carcinoma. Researchers generated TCR beta cDNA from about 450 ng of total RNA, relying on a constant-region primer. Sequencing libraries for TCR beta derived from three nested multiplex PCR rounds that used slightly modified ARM-PCR. Forward primers for TRBV1-TRBV30 and a C-beta reverse primer served the first two PCR rounds, at approximately 10 cycles each. TCRdb itself ran the multiplex PCR reads through MiXCR, one entry per CDR3 protein. The sample has 95,000 to 100,000 distinct CDR3 sequences, around two thirds seen once. Unsorted bulk tissue (roughly 20-31 mg) underwent RNA and DNA co-extraction. Sequenced: liver tumor tissue from sampling region 2. Regarding subset: tumor region T2, inferior pole. The receptors stem from a woman aged 60-75 years with primary liver carcinoma and hepatitis B virus infection.

In its sample, this clonotype was seen once. One base away lies a much larger clone, so this may be a sequencing read error. The J gene is TRBJ2-7, the V gene TRBV5-1; D perhaps matches TRBD2 (6 bases). The CDR3 covers 13 residues. V lost 6 bases and J 5 bases, leaving 15 bases between the germline ends. Germline CDR1 SGHRS, CDR2 YFSETQ. The CDR3 loop reads CASTSTTGDEQYF. The CDR3, as DNA: TGCGCCAGCACTTCCACCACGGGAGACGAGCAGTACTTC. Using reference TRBV5-1 and TRBJ2-7 for the parts outside the CDR3, the full variable domain is KAGVTQTPRYLIKTRGQQVTLSCSPISGHRSVSWYQQTPGQGLQFLFEYFSETQRNKGNFPGRFSGRQFSNSRSEMNVSTLELGDSALYLCASTSTTGDEQYFGPGTRLTVT.

With regard to this clonotype: A read error may account for a junction end that differs from germline. The chain employs TRBV11-2 and TRBJ2-7; TRBD2 is a possible D gene (6 bases). CDR3 length equals 14 residues. CDR1 is SGHAT and CDR2 is FQNNGV in the germline V gene. CDR3 loop: CASSMTSGSYEQYF. DNA of the CDR3: TGCGCCAGCAGCATGACTAGTGGGAGTTACGAGCAGTACTTC. Filled out from reference TRBV11-2 and TRBJ2-7, the complete variable domain reads EAGVAQSPRYKIIEKRQSVAFWCNPISGHATLYWYQQILGQGPKLLIQFQNNGVVDDSQLPKDRFSAERLKGVDSTLKIQPAKLEDSAVYLCASSMTSGSYEQYFGPGTRLTVT.

The chain has TRBV6-1 and TRBJ2-7; D is possibly TRBD2 (5 bases). There are 15 residues in the CDR3. V lost 3 bases and J lost 4, with 16 bases in between. CDR1 is MNHNS and CDR2 is SASEGT in the germline V gene. The CDR3 DNA reads TGTGCCAGCAGTGATCCGGGGTGGGCCCCTTACGAGCAGTACTTC. It translates to CASSDPGWAPYEQYF.

Details on this clonotype: One end of the junction is discordant with germline, which a read error may explain. The DNA of the CDR3 is TGTGCCAGCAGTCTGTGGCAGGGATCCTACGAGCCGTACTTC. Amino acids: CASSLWQGSYEPYF. This chain links TRBV6-6 with TRBJ2-7; D possibly corresponds to TRBD1 (5 bases). Germline CDR1 MNHNY, CDR2 SVGAGI (reference sequence). This CDR3 comprises 14 residues.

This clonotype has just a few counts. This rearrangement joins TRBV2 to TRBJ2-3; possibly TRBD1 for D (6 bases). The ends were cut back, 6 bases at V and 2 bases at J, with 12 bases in the middle. Looked up from germline, CDR1 is SNHLY and CDR2 is FYNNEI. The CDR3 loop spans 14 amino acids. CDR3: CASRGDIHTDTQYF. CDR3 nucleotides: TGTGCCAGCAGGGGGGACATTCACACAGATACGCAGTATTTT.

This clonotype was found many times. The chain combines TRBV14 with TRBJ2-7, with 9 bases that match TRBD2. The CDR3 spans 15 residues. Trimming cost V 4 bases and J 5 bases; bases outside gene matches: 9. Germline V gene data show CDR1 as SGHDN and CDR2 as FVKESK. The CDR3 region has the DNA TGTGCCAGCAGCCCGCCGCTAGCGGGAAAGGACGAGCAGTACTTC. It codes for CASSPPLAGKDEQYF.

Comments on this clonotype: Given a much more abundant clone one base away, this may be a read error. V and J are TRBV6-1 and TRBJ1-6, with a tentative D call TRBD1 (6 bases). The CDR3 is 15 residues long. V lost 2 bases, J lost 11 bases, and 16 bases lay in between. CDR1 MNHNS and CDR2 SASEGT come from the germline V gene. DNA of the CDR3: TGTGCCAGCAGTGAATCAGGGGTGTGGAATCCACCCCTCCACTTT. Translating gives CASSESGVWNPPLHF.

The CDR3 is CVTSLRIGKAFF. The CDR3 coding sequence is TGTGTCACCAGTTTACGGATAGGAAAAGCTTTCTTT. The V gene is TRBV6-2 or TRBV6-3, the J gene TRBJ1-1, with unresolved D. This CDR3 is built from 12 residues. CDR1 is MNHEY, CDR2 SVGEGT, per germline.

As concerns this clonotype: An end of the junction differs from the germline gene, which may be a read error. The V gene is TRBV11-2, the J gene TRBJ2-7, with TRBD2 as a possible D gene (5 bases). The CDR3 consists of 15 residues. Germline CDR1 SGHAT, CDR2 FQNNGV. The CDR3 reads CTSGSTGGGPYEQYF. The CDR3 coding sequence is TGTACCAGCGGATCCACGGGCGGTGGCCCCTACGAGCAGTACTTC.

In the case of this clonotype: A read error is possible here, since a much larger clone lies one base away. This rearrangement joins TRBV7-8 to TRBJ1-5; perhaps TRBD1 as D (6 bases). The CDR3 length is 15 residues. Per the germline V gene, CDR1 is SGHVS and CDR2 is FQNEAQ. The CDR3 reads CASSLGGAWDQPHHF. In nucleotides, the CDR3 is TGTGCCAGCAGCTTAGGGGGGGCATGGGATCAGCCCCACCATTTT.

The sample holds many counts of this clonotype. The rearrangement joins TRBV5-4 to TRBJ2-7; the D is unclear. The CDR3 sequence is 13 residues long. CDR1 is SGHNT, CDR2 YYREEE, per germline (reference sequence). The V end lost 3 bases, the J end lost 2 bases, and 9 bases lay between the germline ends. CDR3 in amino acids: CASSYGRTYEQYF. The DNA for the CDR3 is TGTGCCAGCAGCTATGGACGGACCTACGAGCAGTACTTC. Full variable domain (remainder filled in from reference TRBV5-4 and TRBJ2-7): ETGVTQSPTHLIKTRGQQVTLRCSSQSGHNTVSWYQQALGQGPQFIFQYYREEENGRGNFPPRFSGLQFPNYSSELNVNALELDDSALYLCASSYGRTYEQYFGPGTRLTVT.

With respect to this clonotype: A much larger clone is a single base away; this may be a read error. The V and J genes are TRBV28 and TRBJ2-5, with 7 positions matching TRBD2. The V gene's germline CDR1 is MDHEN and CDR2 SYDVKM. J gave up 6 bases and V 4 bases, and 11 bases lay outside the gene matches. This CDR3 region has 15 residues. The CDR3 DNA sequence: TGTGCCAGCAGTTCTACAAGGCGGGAGTGTAAGACCCAGTACTTC. Residues: CASSSTRRECKTQYF.

The V gene is TRBV11-3, the J gene TRBJ2-7; TRBD1 matches at 12 bases. The CDR3 is made up of 15 amino acids. CDR1 is SGHNT and CDR2 is YENEEA in the germline V gene. The CDR3 region is CAGSPGTGGNYEQYF. The CDR3 nucleotides are TGTGCTGGCAGCCCTGGGACAGGGGGCAACTACGAGCAGTACTTC.

With regard to this clonotype: Just one base apart from a much larger clone, this may be a read error. This chain joins TRBV14 and TRBJ2-4, with D hard to call. The CDR3 sequence is 13 residues long. The V and J ends lost 1 base and 10 bases respectively, with 11 bases between them. Per the germline V gene, CDR1 is SGHDN and CDR2 is FVKESK. CDR3: CASSQGGTQIQYF. DNA for the CDR3: TGTGCCAGCAGCCAAGGTGGCACTCAAATTCAGTACTTC.

As for this clonotype: A single base separates this from a much larger clone, so it may be a read error. The chain has TRBV5-4 and TRBJ2-1; either TRBD1 or TRBD2 may fit D (5 bases each). V lost 4 bases, J lost 3 bases, and 17 bases lay in between. The CDR3 covers 16 residues. The germline V gene encodes CDR1 SGHNT and CDR2 YYREEE (reference sequence). The CDR3 DNA is TGTGCCAGCAGCATGAGGATTGGGACGAGCTACAATGAGCAGTTCTTC. Protein sequence: CASSMRIGTSYNEQFF.

With regard to this clonotype: With a much larger clone just one base away, this may be a read error. The V gene is TRBV6-2 or TRBV6-3, the J gene TRBJ1-6; 7 bases align to TRBD1. The CDR3 spans 17 residues. The germline gives CDR1 MNHEY, CDR2 SVGEGT. In nucleotides, the CDR3 is TGTGCCAGCAGTTCCACGGGGGTACAGGGGTATAATTCACCCCCCCACTTT. It translates to CASSSTGVQGYNSPPHF.

The chain carries TRBV29-1 and TRBJ2-7; 12 nucleotides match TRBD1. The germline V gene encodes CDR1 SQVTM and CDR2 ANQGSEA. The CDR3 spans 13 residues. Trimming took 5 bases from V and 10 from J; bases not matched to a gene: 9. This chain's CDR3 is CSVSGQGARDQYV. The CDR3 nucleotides are TGCAGCGTTTCGGGACAGGGGGCGCGTGACCAGTACGTC.

To note about this clonotype: A much larger clone differs by one base, so this may be a read error. J is TRBJ2-1 and V is TRBV7-8, with D perhaps matching TRBD2 (6 bases). Trimming took 7 bases from V and 0 from J, leaving 13 bases between them. Germline V gene sequence: CDR1 SGHVS, CDR2 FQNEAQ. The CDR3 spans 15 residues. The DNA for the CDR3 is TGTGCCAGCAACCCCTGGGAGGCCTCCTACAATGAGCAGTTCTTC. This gives the protein CASNPWEASYNEQFF.

Concerning this clonotype itself: Given a much more abundant clone one base away, this may be a read error. This chain uses TRBV5-1 with TRBJ2-5; D gene ambiguous. V was trimmed by 4 bases and J by 5 bases, leaving 15 bases between them. The CDR3 spans 14 residues. Germline V gene lookup returns CDR1 SGHRS and CDR2 YFSETQ. CDR3 sequence reads: CASSTPGKGETQYF. In DNA form, the CDR3 reads TGCGCCAGCAGCACTCCGGGCAAAGGGGAGACCCAGTACTTC.

The V and J genes are TRBV28 and TRBJ2-3, with D possibly being TRBD2 (6 bases). The CDR3 has 15 residues. The V end lost 6 bases, the J end lost 2 bases, and 15 bases lay between the germline ends. CDR1 MDHEN and CDR2 SYDVKM come from the germline V gene. The CDR3 sequence is CASSPAEGITDTQYF. CDR3 in DNA: TGTGCCAGCAGCCCAGCGGAGGGGATCACAGATACGCAGTATTTT.

This clonotype was picked up many times. The chain uses TRBV13 and TRBJ2-7; TRBD1 might be the D (5 bases). Trimming removed 2 bases at V and 6 bases at J, with 14 bases between. The germline V gene encodes CDR1 PRHDT and CDR2 FYEKMQ (reference sequence). This CDR3 spans 14 amino acids. The CDR3: CASSLSSAGIEQYF. The CDR3 DNA follows: TGTGCCAGCAGCTTAAGTTCGGCAGGGATCGAGCAGTACTTC.

The rearrangement links TRBV28 to TRBJ2-7; 7 nucleotides agree with TRBD1. The trim removed 3 bases at V and 3 bases at J, leaving 5 bases unmatched. The CDR3 is made up of 14 amino acids. Germline assignment: CDR1 MDHEN and CDR2 SYDVKM. The CDR3 sequence is CASSFFGTVYEQYF. DNA of the CDR3: TGTGCCAGCAGTTTTTTTGGGACAGTCTACGAGCAGTACTTC.

A note on this clonotype: One junction end disagrees with the germline gene, perhaps due to a read error. The chain recombines TRBV6-6 with TRBJ2-1; a weak D match, TRBD2 (6 bases). Germline CDR1 reads MNHNY; CDR2 reads SVGAGI (reference sequence). The CDR3 is made up of 13 amino acids. In nucleotides, the CDR3 is TGTGCCACACGTCCTCCGGGGCGGGGTGAGGAGTTCTTC. Its protein is CATRPPGRGEEFF.

V gene TRBV11-3 combines with J gene TRBJ2-1, with D possibly matching TRBD1 (7 bases). Trimming left V 10 bases short and J 4 bases short, with 20 bases between. Germline assignment: CDR1 SGHNT and CDR2 YENEEA. CDR3 length equals 15 residues. CDR3 sequence (DNA): TGTGCCATCGGAGGGGGCTTGAGGGGGTACAATGAGCAGTTCTTC. The encoded protein is CAIGGGLRGYNEQFF.

As to this clonotype: Lacking the conserved final phenylalanine or tryptophan, this CDR3 likely reflects a read error. V usage is TRBV11-2 and J usage is TRBJ2-1; D unclear. This CDR3 region has 14 residues. The germline gives CDR1 SGHAT, CDR2 FQNNGV. CDR3 loop: CGSSLGSSTGEQFL. The CDR3 bases are TGTGGCAGCAGCTTAGGGTCTAGTACGGGTGAGCAGTTCCTC.

Remarks on this clonotype: A read error may account for a junction end that differs from germline. The rearrangement links TRBV11-3 to TRBJ2-2; a possible D gene is TRBD2 (5 bases). Germline CDR1 SGHNT, CDR2 YENEEA. The CDR3 contains 15 residues. In DNA form, the CDR3 reads TGTGCCAGCAGCTCAGGAACTAGAAGAACCGGGGAGCCGTTTTTC. Translating it yields CASSSGTRRTGEPFF.

Note on this clonotype: Germline is not matched at one junction end, which may reflect a read error. V and J are TRBV12-5 and TRBJ2-6; D is possibly TRBD1 or TRBD2 (5 bases each). CDR1 is LGHNT, CDR2 FRNRAP, per germline. The CDR3 loop spans 15 amino acids. CDR3 residues: CASGGRGFGVNVLTF. In nucleotides, the CDR3 is TGTGCTAGTGGGGGACGGGGTTTTGGGGTCAACGTCCTGACTTTC.